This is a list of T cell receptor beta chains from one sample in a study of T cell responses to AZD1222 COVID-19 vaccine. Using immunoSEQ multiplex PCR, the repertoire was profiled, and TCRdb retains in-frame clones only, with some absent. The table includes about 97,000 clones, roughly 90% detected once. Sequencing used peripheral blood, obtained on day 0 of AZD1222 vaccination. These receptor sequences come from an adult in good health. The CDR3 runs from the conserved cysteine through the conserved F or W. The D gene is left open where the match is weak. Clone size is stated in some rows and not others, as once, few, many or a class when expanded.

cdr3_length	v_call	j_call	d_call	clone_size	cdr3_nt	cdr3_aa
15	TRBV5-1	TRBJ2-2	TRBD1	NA	TGCGCCAGCAGCCCCGACAGGGGTAACACCGGGGAGCTGTTTTTT	CASSPDRGNTGELFF
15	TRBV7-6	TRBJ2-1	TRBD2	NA	TGTGCCAGCAGCTTAGTCCTAGCGGGGTGGAATGAGCAGTTCTTC	CASSLVLAGWNEQFF
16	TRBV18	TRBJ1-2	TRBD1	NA	TGTGCCAGCTCACCAGGGACAGGGTTCTTCTCGTATGGCTACACCTTC	CASSPGTGFFSYGYTF
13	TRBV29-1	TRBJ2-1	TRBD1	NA	TGCAGCGGCGACAGGGGGGGTTACAATGAGCAGTTCTTC	CSGDRGGYNEQFF
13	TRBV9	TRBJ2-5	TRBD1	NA	TGTGCCAGCAGTCGACAGGGGAGAGAGACCCAGTACTTC	CASSRQGRETQYF
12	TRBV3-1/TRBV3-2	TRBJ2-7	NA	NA	TGTGCCAGCACCCCCAGCGTAGGGGAGCAGTACTTC	CASTPSVGEQYF
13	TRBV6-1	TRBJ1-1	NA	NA	TGTGCCAGCATCCCGGCTGGGAACACTGAAGCTTTCTTT	CASIPAGNTEAFF
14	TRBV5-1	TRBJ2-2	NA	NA	TGCGCCAGCAGCCTTCAATCTAACACCGGGGAGCTGTTTTTT	CASSLQSNTGELFF
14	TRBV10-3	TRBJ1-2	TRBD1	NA	TGTGCCATCAAGGATACAGGGGATAACTATGGCTACACCTTC	CAIKDTGDNYGYTF
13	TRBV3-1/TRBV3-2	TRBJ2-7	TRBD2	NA	TGTGCCAGCAGCCCCCGGGAGGAAAACGAGCAGTACTTC	CASSPREENEQYF
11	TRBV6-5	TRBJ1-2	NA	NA	TGTGCCAGCAACGGAAACTATGGCTACACCTTC	CASNGNYGYTF
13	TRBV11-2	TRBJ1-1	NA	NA	TGTGCCAGCAGCTTGATAGCCGGCACTGAAGCTTTCTTT	CASSLIAGTEAFF
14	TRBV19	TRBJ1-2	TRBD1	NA	TGTGCCAGTAGTATGGAGGGACAGTACTATGGCTACACCTTC	CASSMEGQYYGYTF
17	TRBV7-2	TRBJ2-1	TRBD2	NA	TGTGCCAGCAGTTATGTTCGGGGAGGGCCTTCCTACAATGAGCAGTTCTTC	CASSYVRGGPSYNEQFF
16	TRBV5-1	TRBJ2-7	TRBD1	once	TGCGCCAGCAGCTTGAGTCCCCAGGGGGTGTCCTACGAGCAGTACTTC	CASSLSPQGVSYEQYF
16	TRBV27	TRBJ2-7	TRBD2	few	TGTGCCAGCAGTTTAGGACTAGCGGGGAGCTCCTACGAGCAGTACTTC	CASSLGLAGSSYEQYF
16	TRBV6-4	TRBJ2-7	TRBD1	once	TGTGCCAGCAGTGAAGATCGGGGGACAGGGCGGAGGGAGCAGTACTTC	CASSEDRGTGRREQYF
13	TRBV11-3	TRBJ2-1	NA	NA	TGTGCCAGCAGCTTAGGTCGCGTTACTGAGCAGTTCTTC	CASSLGRVTEQFF
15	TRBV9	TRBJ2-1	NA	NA	TGTGCCTCCTCTTCCCGGCTAGCATCCTACAATGAGCAGTTCTTC	CASSSRLASYNEQFF
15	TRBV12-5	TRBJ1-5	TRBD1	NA	TGTGCTAGTGGATTCGACAGGGAGAATTGTCAGCCCCAGCATTTT	CASGFDRENCQPQHF
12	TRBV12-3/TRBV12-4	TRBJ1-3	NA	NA	TGTGCCACCGTGCACTCTGGAAACACCATATATTTT	CATVHSGNTIYF
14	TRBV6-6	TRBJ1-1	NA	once	TGTGCCAGCAGTTACTCGAAGTCGAACACTGAAGCTTTCTTT	CASSYSKSNTEAFF
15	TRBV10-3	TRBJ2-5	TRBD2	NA	TGTGCCACCAAACCAGGGAGGGGATGGCAAGAGACCCAGTACTTC	CATKPGRGWQETQYF
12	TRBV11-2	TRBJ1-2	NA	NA	TGTGCCAGCAGCTTAGATGGCTATGGCTACACCTTC	CASSLDGYGYTF
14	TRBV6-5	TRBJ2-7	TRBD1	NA	TGTGCCAGCAGTTACCCTGACAGGGTTGACGAGCAGTACTTC	CASSYPDRVDEQYF
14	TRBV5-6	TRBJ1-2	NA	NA	TGTGCCAGCAGCTTACGTCCGGACAACTATGGCTACACCTTC	CASSLRPDNYGYTF
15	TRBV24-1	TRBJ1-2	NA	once	TGTGCCACCAGTGGGGATGTTGGTGCGAACTATGGCTACACCTTC	CATSGDVGANYGYTF
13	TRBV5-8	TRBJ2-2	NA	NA	TGTGCCAGCAGCTTGGTCGGGGTCGGGGAGCTGTTTTTT	CASSLVGVGELFF
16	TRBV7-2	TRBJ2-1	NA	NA	TGTGCCAGCAGCTTAGCCGCCTTAAGCTCCTACAATGAGCAGTTCTTC	CASSLAALSSYNEQFF
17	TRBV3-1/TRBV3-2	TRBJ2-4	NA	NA	TGTGCCAGCAGCCAAGATTGGGCGGGGCTAGCCAAAAACATTCAGTACTTC	CASSQDWAGLAKNIQYF
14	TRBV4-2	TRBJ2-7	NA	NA	TGTGCCAGCAGCCAGTCCCGCGGAAGTTACGAGCAGTACTTC	CASSQSRGSYEQYF
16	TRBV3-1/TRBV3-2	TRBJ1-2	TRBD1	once	TGTGCCAGCAGCCAACGGACAGGGGGAGGTGACTATGGCTACACCTTC	CASSQRTGGGDYGYTF
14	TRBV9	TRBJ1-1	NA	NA	TGTGCCAGCAGCCCACATGGACAGCGCACTGAAGCTTTCTTT	CASSPHGQRTEAFF
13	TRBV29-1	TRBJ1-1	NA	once	TGCAGCGCTCCGGACGGATTGAACACTGAAGCTTTCTTT	CSAPDGLNTEAFF
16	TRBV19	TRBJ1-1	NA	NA	TGTGCCAGTAGTATAGGAGGCCGGAGACTGAACACTGAAGCTTTCTTT	CASSIGGRRLNTEAFF
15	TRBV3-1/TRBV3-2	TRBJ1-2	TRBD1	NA	TGTGCCAGCAGCCAAGAGGGGACAGGGACCTATGGCTACACCTTC	CASSQEGTGTYGYTF
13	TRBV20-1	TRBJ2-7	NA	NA	TGCAGTGCTAGTTCCGACTTAACCTACGAGCAGTACTTC	CSASSDLTYEQYF
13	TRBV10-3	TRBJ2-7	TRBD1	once	TGTGCCATCAGTCACAGGGGATTCATCGAGCAGTACTTC	CAISHRGFIEQYF
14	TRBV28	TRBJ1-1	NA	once	TGTGCCAGCAGTTTAGAAAGGGCCAACACTGAAGCTTTCTTT	CASSLERANTEAFF
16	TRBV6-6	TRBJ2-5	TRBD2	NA	TGTGCCAGCAGTTACTCGAGCGGGGGGACCCAAGAGACCCAGTACTTC	CASSYSSGGTQETQYF
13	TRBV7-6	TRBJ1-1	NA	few	TGTGCCAGCAGCTCATCATATAACACTGAAGCTTTCTTT	CASSSSYNTEAFF